The 31 T cell receptor beta chains below come from one sample, sequenced in a study of cytomegalovirus exposure and HLA in healthy donors (dated by TCRdb to 2016 to 2017). Libraries came from the immunoSEQ multiplex PCR assay. Drawn from immuneACCESS, this table holds only the in-frame rearrangements with V and J called that TCRdb kept. Clones are partly lost; checked studies trace under half to an unresolved V gene and leave the rest unexplained. Recorded for this sample are roughly 130,000 clones; approximately 89% of them occurred a single time. Of the sample, about 9.9% falls within the top ten clones. The sequencing input was PBMCs. These receptors were obtained from a woman under 30 in good health and CMV-seropositive.

This clone was observed a single time. This rearrangement joins TRBV5-6 to TRBJ1-2; D is uncertain. Germline values: CDR1 SGHDT, CDR2 YYEEEE. Between the trimmed V and J ends, which lost 4 bases and 3 bases, there was a span of 7 bases. The CDR3 contains 12 residues. The CDR3 DNA is TGTGCCAGCAGCATGTCAGACTATGGCTACACCTTC. Translation gives CASSMSDYGYTF.

CDR3 DNA sequence: TGTGCCAGCAGCCCAGGGACAGGGGGCTCTGGAAACACCATATATTTT. Translated: CASSPGTGGSGNTIYF. This chain connects TRBV7-9 to TRBJ1-3, with TRBD1 matching over 11 bases. CDR3 length: 16 amino acids. V was clipped by 5 bases and J by 0 bases; unmatched bases: 3. Looked up from germline, CDR1 is SEHNR and CDR2 is FQNEAQ (reference sequence).

This chain joins TRBV6-4 and TRBJ1-2; D may be TRBD1 (6 bases). Trimming cost V 3 bases and J 11 bases, with 16 bases left between them. This CDR3 is built from 13 residues. Germline CDR1 is MRHNA and CDR2 is SNTAGT. CDR3 DNA: TGTGCCAGCAGTGAAACAGGACAGACCCCTTACACCTTC. Translation: CASSETGQTPYTF.

This clone occurred once. This chain joins TRBV27 and TRBJ1-1; 9 bases fit TRBD1. The V gene end was trimmed by 0 bases and the J gene end by 5 bases; junction bases not matched to a gene: 4. The germline V gene has CDR1 MNHEY and CDR2 SMNVEV (reference sequence). The CDR3 is 15 residues long. The CDR3 spells CASSLSLQGATEAFF. The CDR3 bases are TGTGCCAGCAGTTTATCGCTACAGGGGGCGACTGAAGCTTTCTTT.

This rearrangement joins TRBV4-1 to TRBJ2-7; no reliable D call. V lost 1 base and J lost 6, with 10 bases in between. Germline V gives CDR1 MGHRA, CDR2 YSYEKL. The CDR3 runs to 13 residues. The CDR3 here is CASSQVQSIEQYF. CDR3 DNA sequence: TGCGCCAGCAGCCAAGTACAGAGCATCGAGCAGTACTTC.

The V and J genes are TRBV13 and TRBJ2-5, with 9 bases identical to TRBD2. V dropped 5 bases and J dropped 5; count of bases not matched to a gene: 12. CDR3 length: 16 amino acids. Germline CDR1 is PRHDT and CDR2 is FYEKMQ (reference sequence). CDR3 protein: CASSPVGAGGRETQYF. DNA for the CDR3: TGTGCCAGCAGCCCCGTAGGAGCGGGGGGTAGGGAGACCCAGTACTTC.

The chain links TRBV2 to TRBJ2-5; 7 bases match TRBD2. TRBJ2-7 matches the DNA end more closely, so the J call is doubtful. This CDR3 is built from 12 residues. The germline V gene encodes CDR1 SNHLY and CDR2 FYNNEI. CDR3 in DNA: TGTGCCAGCAGTTCCGGACTAGACGAGCAGTACTTC. It codes for CASSSGLDEQYF.

The chain carries TRBV5-1 and TRBJ1-1; perhaps TRBD1 as D (5 bases). The CDR3 totals 14 residues. The ends were cut back, 0 bases at V and 6 bases at J, with 12 bases in the middle. Germline CDR1 SGHRS, CDR2 YFSETQ. The CDR3 reads CASSLEGVHPEAFF. The CDR3 coding sequence is TGCGCCAGCAGCTTGGAAGGGGTACACCCTGAAGCTTTCTTT.

The rearrangement links TRBV6-4 to TRBJ2-3; D is unresolved. Germline V CDR1 and CDR2: MRHNA, SNTAGT. V was pared by 4 bases and J by 1 base, with 6 bases between. The CDR3 extends over 13 amino acids. The CDR3: CASSVSRTDTQYF. CDR3 bases: TGTGCCAGCAGTGTATCCCGCACAGATACGCAGTATTTT.

This sequence joins TRBV7-2 and TRBJ2-5, with 9 bases aligning to TRBD1. Per germline, CDR1 SGHTA and CDR2 FQGNSA. Germline trimming cut 2 bases from V and 2 bases from J; bases unmatched to any gene: 6. CDR3 size: 16 residues. In DNA form, the CDR3 reads TGTGCCAGCAGCTTAAGTTCGGGACAGGGACAAGAGACCCAGTACTTC. Its protein is CASSLSSGQGQETQYF.

This clone appeared a single time. The gene calls are TRBV5-4 and TRBJ2-7, with TRBD1 identical over 8 bases. The CDR3 length is 15 residues. Germline-derived CDR1 and CDR2 are SGHNT and YYREEE (reference sequence). V lost 4 bases, J lost 0 bases, and 6 bases stayed unmatched. Here the CDR3 reads CASSRTGTSSYEQYF. The CDR3 DNA follows: TGTGCCAGCAGCCGGACAGGGACCAGCTCCTACGAGCAGTACTTC.

The chain carries TRBV30 and TRBJ1-1; D is undetermined. Germline V CDR1 and CDR2: GTSNPN, SVGIG (reference sequence). With 2 bases removed from V and 12 bases from J, the gap between germline ends came to 19 bases. This CDR3 is 13 amino acids long. The CDR3 region has the DNA TGTGCCTGGAGTAGTGGGCTACAAGCGGAACCTTTCTTT. This translates into CAWSSGLQAEPFF.

The chain carries TRBV5-1 and TRBJ2-5, with D unclear. V shed 4 bases and J shed 1 base, with 5 bases lying between them. Germline V gene data show CDR1 as SGHRS and CDR2 as YFSETQ. This CDR3 has 12 residues. DNA of the CDR3: TGCGCCAGCAGCCAATCCCAAGAGACCCAGTACTTC. Translating gives CASSQSQETQYF.

The chain couples TRBV9 to TRBJ2-4, with 7 bases lining up with TRBD1. There are 13 residues in the CDR3. Germline CDR1 SGDLS, CDR2 YYNGEE. Trimming removed 4 bases from V and 7 bases from J; junction bases left unmatched: 5. CDR3 sequence (DNA): TGTGCCAGCAGCACAGGACAGGAGAACATTCAGTACTTC. Amino acid sequence: CASSTGQENIQYF.

The gene calls are TRBV7-6 and TRBJ1-4, with TRBD1 matching over 9 bases. With V trimmed by 5 bases and J by 4 bases, 8 bases remained unmatched. The CDR3 loop spans 16 amino acids. In germline, CDR1 is SGHVS, CDR2 FNYEAQ. The CDR3 DNA sequence: TGTGCCAGCAGCCGGGGACAGGGCACTTTTAATGAAAAACTGTTTTTT. This encodes CASSRGQGTFNEKLFF.

The V gene is TRBV9, the J gene TRBJ2-3; a weak D match, TRBD1 (5 bases). This CDR3 is built from 15 residues. Germline assignment: CDR1 SGDLS and CDR2 YYNGEE. Trimming removed 0 bases at V and 5 bases at J, with 13 bases between. The CDR3 loop is CASSVGQGLVDTQYF. The CDR3 coding sequence is TGTGCCAGCAGCGTAGGTCAGGGCCTAGTAGATACGCAGTATTTT.

The genes are TRBV11-2 and TRBJ1-2; perhaps TRBD1 as D (5 bases). This CDR3 is built from 16 residues. Germline V gene data show CDR1 as SGHAT and CDR2 as FQNNGV. V was shortened by 5 bases and J by 1 base, with 17 bases between the two germline ends. The CDR3 spells CASSRARVEFNYGYTF. CDR3 sequence (DNA): TGTGCCAGCAGCCGCGCCAGGGTCGAATTTAACTATGGCTACACCTTC.

This chain links TRBV5-4 with TRBJ1-2; possibly TRBD1 for D (5 bases). The CDR3 is 14 amino acids. Germline CDR1 is SGHNT and CDR2 is YYREEE (reference sequence). Trimming pared 4 bases from V and 3 bases from J, leaving 13 bases between. The CDR3: CASSRQLRDYGYTF. The CDR3, as DNA: TGTGCCAGCAGCCGACAGCTTAGGGACTATGGCTACACCTTC.

This clone came up once. The chain carries TRBV5-1 and TRBJ2-5; 11 positions match TRBD2. V was pared by 1 base and J by 1 base, with 3 bases of the junction left unmatched. Germline lookup yields CDR1 SGHRS and CDR2 YFSETQ. The CDR3 contains 16 residues. CDR3 coding DNA: TGCGCCAGCAGCTTGACTAGCGGGGGACCCCAAGAGACCCAGTACTTC. This sequence encodes CASSLTSGGPQETQYF.

The rearrangement links TRBV19 to TRBJ2-7; 7 bases match TRBD1. This CDR3 has 14 amino acids. The germline gives CDR1 LNHDA, CDR2 SQIVND (reference sequence). After removal of 6 bases from V and 5 bases from J, the junction contained 10 bases not matched to a gene. For the CDR3, the DNA is TGTGCCAGTAGCGACAGGGACCCTAGGGACGAGCAGTACTTC. It is translated as CASSDRDPRDEQYF.

The chain combines TRBV30 with TRBJ1-1, with D maybe TRBD1 (5 bases). The V gene lost 0 bases and the J gene lost 5 bases, with 13 bases spanning the gap. Per germline, CDR1 GTSNPN and CDR2 SVGIG (reference sequence). The CDR3 spans 14 residues. The CDR3 nucleotides are TGTGCCTGGAGTGTACTGGGGGGGAGGACTGAAGCTTTCTTT. It yields the protein CAWSVLGGRTEAFF.

This clone was detected once. J is TRBJ1-1 and V is TRBV5-4, with TRBD1 as a possible D gene (6 bases). This CDR3 spans 15 amino acids. Trimming took off 10 bases at V and 4 bases at J, with 23 bases between the two ends. The germline CDR1 and CDR2 sequences are SGHNT and YYREEE (reference sequence). DNA for the CDR3: TGTGCCTGTGGGCGGGGGGCGGAAGACCTCACTGAAGCTTTCTTT. It specifies CACGRGAEDLTEAFF.

J is TRBJ1-2 and V is TRBV19, with TRBD1 matching 10 bases. The junction had 4 bases not matched to a gene; V was cut back by 4 bases and J by 2 bases. The CDR3 has 15 amino acids. The V gene's germline CDR1 is LNHDA and CDR2 SQIVND (reference sequence). The CDR3 region has the DNA TGTGCCAGTAGTACTATGACAGGGGGCAACTATGGCTACACCTTC. Its translation: CASSTMTGGNYGYTF.

V gene TRBV19 combines with J gene TRBJ1-2; D might be TRBD1 (6 bases). The CDR3 sequence is 14 residues long. Trimming removed 0 bases at V and 8 bases at J, with 13 bases between. CDR1 and CDR2 from the germline V gene are LNHDA and SQIVND (reference sequence). The CDR3 DNA reads as TGTGCCAGTAGTATAGAGGGGGCCCCGACGGGCTACACCTTC. It specifies CASSIEGAPTGYTF.

This clone was detected ten times or more. The J gene is TRBJ2-1, the V gene TRBV7-9; weak D call: TRBD1 (5 bases). The CDR3 totals 16 residues. Germline assignment: CDR1 SEHNR and CDR2 FQNEAQ (reference sequence). V was shortened by 5 bases and J by 0 bases, with 14 bases between the two germline ends. The CDR3 reads CASSPRPDSSYNEQFF. The CDR3 DNA reads as TGTGCCAGCAGCCCTAGACCCGACAGCTCCTACAATGAGCAGTTCTTC.

The genes are TRBV5-6 and TRBJ1-1; no clear D gene. V shed 2 bases and J shed 8 bases, with 10 bases lying between them. CDR3 length equals 12 residues. Germline CDR1 SGHDT, CDR2 YYEEEE. The CDR3 DNA reads as TGTGCCAGCAGCTTTGCAGGCTTCGAAGCTTTCTTT. It translates to CASSFAGFEAFF.

V is TRBV5-1 and J is TRBJ2-2, with D maybe TRBD1 (5 bases). The germline V and J ends were trimmed by 0 bases and 5 bases, with 11 bases remaining between them. There are 15 residues in the CDR3. Per the germline V gene, CDR1 is SGHRS and CDR2 is YFSETQ. The CDR3 nucleotides read TGCGCCAGCAGCTTGGTTAGGACAACAACCGGGGAGCTGTTTTTT. Protein product: CASSLVRTTTGELFF.

This sequence joins TRBV6-5 and TRBJ1-5, with 7 bases matching TRBD1. V lost 6 bases and J lost 7; bases outside the gene matches: 9. CDR1 and CDR2 (germline): MNHEY, SVGAGI. The CDR3 runs 14 residues. The CDR3 sequence is CASSREGAEQPQHF. The CDR3 DNA reads as TGTGCCAGCAGCCGCGAGGGGGCGGAGCAGCCCCAGCATTTT.

CDR3 in DNA: TGTGCCACCGAGACCAGGGCAGGCACCGGGGAGCTGTTTTTT. Translated: CATETRAGTGELFF. V is TRBV7-9 and J is TRBJ2-2; D may be TRBD1 (5 bases). The CDR3 has 14 residues. Germline CDR1 reads SEHNR; CDR2 reads FQNEAQ (reference sequence). Trimming shortened V by 10 bases and J by 4 bases, and 16 bases separated the two germline ends.

The V and J genes are TRBV4-1 and TRBJ2-2; TRBD2 matches at 8 bases. J lost 1 base, V lost 4 bases, and 5 bases had no gene match. The CDR3 has 16 amino acids. Germline CDR1 reads MGHRA; CDR2 reads YSYEKL. The CDR3 DNA follows: TGCGCCAGCAGCCCCACCAGCGGGGGGAACACCGGGGAGCTGTTTTTT. This codes for CASSPTSGGNTGELFF.

This chain connects TRBV4-2 to TRBJ2-7; 11 positions match TRBD2. CDR1 is LGHNA, CDR2 YNFKEQ, per germline. This CDR3 has 19 amino acids. V dropped 3 bases and J dropped 0; count of bases not matched to a gene: 13. The CDR3 DNA is TGTGCCAGCAGCCATAACCCGGGACTAGCGGTCGGAAGCTCCTACGAGCAGTACTTC. Its translation is CASSHNPGLAVGSSYEQYF.